The source of this TCR beta chain is a study of T cell changes during pregnancy in multiple sclerosis. Repertoires were generated with immunoSEQ multiplex PCR, while TCRdb's copy carries only in-frame clones and drops some. The table lists under 50,000 clones, 90% to 95% of them singletons. This clone was seen a single time. The CDR3 sequence is 17 residues long. Germline CDR1 is LNHDA and CDR2 is SQIVND (reference sequence). V was pared by 3 bases and J by 2 bases, with 9 bases of the junction left unmatched. The sample was CD8+ T cells from peripheral blood mononuclear cells, taken in the first trimester of pregnancy. This TCR came from a female donor with multiple sclerosis, enrolled in a pregnancy study. The chain couples TRBV19 to TRBJ2-7; TRBD2 aligns across 11 bases. CDR3 protein: CASSMSSGRARAYEQYF. Here the CDR3 DNA reads TGTGCCAGTAGTATGAGTAGCGGGAGGGCCCGGGCCTACGAGCAGTACTTC.